A selection of T cell receptor beta chains follows, all from one sample in a study of cytomegalovirus exposure and HLA in healthy donors. Repertoires were generated with immunoSEQ multiplex PCR, while TCRdb's copy carries only in-frame clones and drops some. The sample carries some 150,000 clones, approximately 60% recorded once. The sample comprised PBMCs. These receptors all come from a woman between 55 and 75 years old in good health and CMV-seropositive. The CDR3 runs from the conserved cysteine through the conserved F or W. D genes are given only for firm matches. The size field is filled for only some rows; it gives once, few, many or a size class.

V gene	J gene	D gene	clone size	CDR3 DNA	CDR3 protein
TRBV12-5	TRBJ2-2	-	-	TGTGCTAGTGGTTTGCCCTCGGGCGGGGGCAACACCGGGGAGCTGTTTTTT	CASGLPSGGGNTGELFF
TRBV28	TRBJ2-5	-	few	TGTGCCAGCAGCCCTAGTTCCGTTGAGACCCAGTACTTC	CASSPSSVETQYF
TRBV19	TRBJ1-6	-	-	TGTGCCAGTAGTACGAGGGAAGGGAATTCACCCCTCCACTTT	CASSTREGNSPLHF
TRBV13	TRBJ2-7	TRBD2	-	TGTGCCAGCAGCACCGCGGGGGGGGGCGGGGTCTACGAGCAGTACTTC	CASSTAGGGGVYEQYF
TRBV5-4	TRBJ1-4	TRBD1	-	TGTGCCAGCAGCTTGGAGCAGGGGGATGAAAAACTGTTTTTT	CASSLEQGDEKLFF
TRBV5-1	TRBJ1-1	-	few	TGCGCCAGCAGAGGGGTCGGGGGAAACATGAACACTGAAGCTTTCTTT	CASRGVGGNMNTEAFF
TRBV30	TRBJ2-3	-	-	TGTGCCTGGAGTGTACAAAGAGATACGCAGTATTTT	CAWSVQRDTQYF
TRBV18	TRBJ1-5	-	-	TGTGCCAGCTCACGAGCGGAGAAACAGCCCCAGCATTTT	CASSRAEKQPQHF
TRBV7-7	TRBJ2-1	TRBD1	-	TGTGCCAGCAGCTTGGGACAGGGGCCTGAGCAGTTCTTC	CASSLGQGPEQFF
TRBV11-2	TRBJ2-1	-	-	TGTGCCAGCAGCTTAGAACCTGGGCCGAACAATGAGCAGTTCTTC	CASSLEPGPNNEQFF
TRBV27	TRBJ2-7	TRBD2	-	TGTGCCAGCAGGCCCCTGGGGACTAGCGGGAGTGGGCAGTACTTC	CASRPLGTSGSGQYF
TRBV28	TRBJ1-4	TRBD1	few	TGTGCCAGCAGTTTCCCGGGACAGGGATGGGAAAAACTGTTTTTT	CASSFPGQGWEKLFF
TRBV7-4	TRBJ2-3	TRBD2	-	TGTGCCAGCAGCTTAGAACGGCGCGGGAGGGTCTTT	CASSLERRGRVF
TRBV29-1	TRBJ1-2	-	few	TGCAGCGTTGAAGATGGGAGGGTAGATGGCTACACCTTC	CSVEDGRVDGYTF
TRBV9	TRBJ2-2	TRBD1	once	TGTGCCAGCAGCGTAGGGGACAGGGTGGTCACCGGGGAGCTGTTTTTT	CASSVGDRVVTGELFF
TRBV29-1	TRBJ1-5	-	-	TGCAGCGTTTGGAAGGGGGACGGTCAGCCCCAGCATTTT	CSVWKGDGQPQHF
TRBV10-2	TRBJ1-2	TRBD1	once	TGCGCCAGCAGTGGCGGGACAGGGGGCCCCCATCAAGGCTACACCTTC	CASSGGTGGPHQGYTF
TRBV6-5	TRBJ2-3	TRBD1	few	TGTGCCAGCTCGTCCTGGGACAGGGTCACAGATACGCAGTATTTT	CASSSWDRVTDTQYF
TRBV4-1	TRBJ2-7	TRBD1	many	TGCGCCAGCAGCCAAGAGTCGGCGGACAGGGGGCGGAGGGAGCAGTACTTC	CASSQESADRGRREQYF
TRBV7-2	TRBJ2-7	TRBD2	-	TGTGCCAGCAGCTTAGAGGCTAGCGGGATCCACGAGCAGTACTTC	CASSLEASGIHEQYF
TRBV7-9	TRBJ2-4	TRBD1	-	TGTGCCAGCAGCTTAGTAAGAGGGGGCCGGGACATTCAGTACTTC	CASSLVRGGRDIQYF
TRBV28	TRBJ1-4	-	-	TGTGCCAGCAGGGGACGAGGGAGGGAGTGGGAAAAACTGTTTTTT	CASRGRGREWEKLFF